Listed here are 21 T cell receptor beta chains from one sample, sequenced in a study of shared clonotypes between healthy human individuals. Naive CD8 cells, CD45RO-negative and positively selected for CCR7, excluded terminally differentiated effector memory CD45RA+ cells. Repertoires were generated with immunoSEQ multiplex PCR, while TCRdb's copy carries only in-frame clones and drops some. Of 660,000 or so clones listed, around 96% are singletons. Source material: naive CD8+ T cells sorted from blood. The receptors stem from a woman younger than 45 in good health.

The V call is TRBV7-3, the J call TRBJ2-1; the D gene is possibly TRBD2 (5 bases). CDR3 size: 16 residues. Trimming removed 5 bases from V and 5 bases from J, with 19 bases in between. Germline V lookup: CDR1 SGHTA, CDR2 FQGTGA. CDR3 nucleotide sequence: TGTGCCAGCAGCCTTCAGCTGGAAGGACTTAACAATGAGCAGTTCTTC. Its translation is CASSLQLEGLNNEQFF. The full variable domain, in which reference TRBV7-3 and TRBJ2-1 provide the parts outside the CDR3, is GAGVSQTPSNKVTEKGKYVELRCDPISGHTALYWYRQSLGQGPEFLIYFQGTGAADDSGLPNDRFFAVRPEGSVSTLKIQRTERGDSAVYLCASSLQLEGLNNEQFFGPGTRLTVL.

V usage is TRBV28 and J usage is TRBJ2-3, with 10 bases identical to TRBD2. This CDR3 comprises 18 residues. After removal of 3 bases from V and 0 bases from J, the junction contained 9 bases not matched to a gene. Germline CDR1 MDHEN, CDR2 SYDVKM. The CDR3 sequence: CASSLRALAGDSTDTQYF. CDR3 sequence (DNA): TGTGCCAGCAGTTTGAGGGCGCTAGCGGGAGATAGCACAGATACGCAGTATTTT.

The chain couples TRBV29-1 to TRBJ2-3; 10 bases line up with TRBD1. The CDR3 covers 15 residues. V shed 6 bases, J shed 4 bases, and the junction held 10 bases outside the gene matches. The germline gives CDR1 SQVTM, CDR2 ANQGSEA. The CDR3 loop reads CSVIGQGVRADTQYF. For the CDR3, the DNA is TGCAGCGTCATAGGACAGGGGGTTAGGGCAGATACGCAGTATTTT.

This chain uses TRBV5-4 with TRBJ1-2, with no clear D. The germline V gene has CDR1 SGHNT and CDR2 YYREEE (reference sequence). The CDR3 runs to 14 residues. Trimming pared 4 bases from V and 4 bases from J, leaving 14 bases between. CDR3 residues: CASSTGGSLYGYTF. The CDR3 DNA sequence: TGTGCCAGCAGCACCGGCGGGAGTCTCTATGGCTACACCTTC.

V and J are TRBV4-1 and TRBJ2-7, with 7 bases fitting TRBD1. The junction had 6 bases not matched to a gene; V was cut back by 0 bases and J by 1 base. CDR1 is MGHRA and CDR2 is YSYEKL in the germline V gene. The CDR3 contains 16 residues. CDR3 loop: CASSQDYAGGSYEQYF. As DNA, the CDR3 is TGCGCCAGCAGCCAAGATTATGCAGGGGGTTCCTACGAGCAGTACTTC.

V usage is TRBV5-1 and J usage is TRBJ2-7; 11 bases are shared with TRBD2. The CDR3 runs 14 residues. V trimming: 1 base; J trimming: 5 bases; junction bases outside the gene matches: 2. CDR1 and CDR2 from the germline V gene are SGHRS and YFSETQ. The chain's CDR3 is CASSLLAGGNEQYF. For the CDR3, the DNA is TGCGCCAGCAGCTTGCTAGCGGGAGGAAACGAGCAGTACTTC.

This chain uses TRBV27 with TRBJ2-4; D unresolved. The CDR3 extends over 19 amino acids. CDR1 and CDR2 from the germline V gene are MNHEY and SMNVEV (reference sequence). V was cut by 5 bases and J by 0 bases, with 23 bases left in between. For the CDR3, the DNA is TGTGCCAGCAGTCCCATAGTGGGCGGAGAGCTTCTAGCCAAAAACATTCAGTACTTC. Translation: CASSPIVGGELLAKNIQYF.

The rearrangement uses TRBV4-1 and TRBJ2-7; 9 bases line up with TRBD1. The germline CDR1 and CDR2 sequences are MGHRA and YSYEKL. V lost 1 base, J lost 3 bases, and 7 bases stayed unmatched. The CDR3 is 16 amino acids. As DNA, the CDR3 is TGCGCCAGCAGCCAAGGTCCGGACAGGGGAAACTACGAGCAGTACTTC. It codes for CASSQGPDRGNYEQYF.

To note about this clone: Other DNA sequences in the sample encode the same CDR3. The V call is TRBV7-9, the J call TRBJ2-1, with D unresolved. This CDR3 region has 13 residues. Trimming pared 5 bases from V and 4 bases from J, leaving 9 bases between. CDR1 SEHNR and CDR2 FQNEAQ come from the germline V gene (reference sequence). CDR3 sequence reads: CASSPRSYNEQFF. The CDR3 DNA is TGTGCCAGCAGCCCGCGGTCGTACAATGAGCAGTTCTTC.

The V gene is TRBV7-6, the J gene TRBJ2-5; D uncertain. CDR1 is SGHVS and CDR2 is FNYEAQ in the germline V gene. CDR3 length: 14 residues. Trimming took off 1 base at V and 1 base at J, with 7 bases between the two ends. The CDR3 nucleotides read TGTGCCAGCAGCTTAGAGGGCCGCCAAGAGACCCAGTACTTC. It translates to CASSLEGRQETQYF. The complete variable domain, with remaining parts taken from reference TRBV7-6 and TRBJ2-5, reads GAGVSQSPRYKVTKRGQDVALRCDPISGHVSLYWYRQALGQGPEFLTYFNYEAQQDKSGLPNDRFSAERPEGSISTLTIQRTEQRDSAMYRCASSLEGRQETQYFGPGTRLLVL.

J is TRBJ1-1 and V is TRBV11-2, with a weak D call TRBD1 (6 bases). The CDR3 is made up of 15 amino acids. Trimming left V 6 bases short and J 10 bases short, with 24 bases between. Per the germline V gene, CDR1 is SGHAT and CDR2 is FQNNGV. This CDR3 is CASSGWVQGHLGAFF. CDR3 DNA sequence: TGTGCCAGCAGTGGATGGGTACAGGGACACTTAGGAGCTTTCTTT. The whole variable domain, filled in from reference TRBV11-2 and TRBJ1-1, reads EAGVAQSPRYKIIEKRQSVAFWCNPISGHATLYWYQQILGQGPKLLIQFQNNGVVDDSQLPKDRFSAERLKGVDSTLKIQPAKLEDSAVYLCASSGWVQGHLGAFFGQGTRLTVV.

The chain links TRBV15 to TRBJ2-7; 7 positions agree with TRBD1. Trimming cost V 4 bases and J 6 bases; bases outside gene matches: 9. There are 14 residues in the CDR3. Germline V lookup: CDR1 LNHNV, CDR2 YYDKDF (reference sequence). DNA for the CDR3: TGTGCCACCAGCATCTACAGGGGATCTGGCGAGCAGTACTTC. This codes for CATSIYRGSGEQYF.

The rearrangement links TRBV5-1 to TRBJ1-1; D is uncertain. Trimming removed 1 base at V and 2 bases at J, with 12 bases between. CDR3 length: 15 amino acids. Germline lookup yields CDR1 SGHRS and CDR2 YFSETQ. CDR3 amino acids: CASSLSWQLNTEAFF. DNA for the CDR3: TGCGCCAGCAGCTTGTCGTGGCAGCTAAACACTGAAGCTTTCTTT.

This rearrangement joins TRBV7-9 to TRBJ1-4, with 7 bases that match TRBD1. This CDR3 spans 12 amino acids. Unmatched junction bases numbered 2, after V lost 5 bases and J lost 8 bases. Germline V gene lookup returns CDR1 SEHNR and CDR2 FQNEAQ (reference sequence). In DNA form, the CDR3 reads TGTGCCAGCAGCGTGGACAGGGAAAAACTGTTTTTT. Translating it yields CASSVDREKLFF. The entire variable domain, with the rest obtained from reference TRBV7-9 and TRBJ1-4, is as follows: DTGVSQNPRHKITKRGQNVTFRCDPISEHNRLYWYRQTLGQGPEFLTYFQNEAQLEKSRLLSDRFSAERPKGSFSTLEIQRTEQGDSAMYLCASSVDREKLFFGSGTQLSVL.

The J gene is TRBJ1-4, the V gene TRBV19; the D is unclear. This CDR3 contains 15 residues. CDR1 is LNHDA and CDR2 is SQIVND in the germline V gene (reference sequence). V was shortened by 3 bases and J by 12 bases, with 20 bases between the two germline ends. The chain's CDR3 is CASSIGILASDQLFF. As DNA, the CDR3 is TGTGCCAGTAGTATCGGGATTTTGGCTTCTGATCAACTGTTTTTT.

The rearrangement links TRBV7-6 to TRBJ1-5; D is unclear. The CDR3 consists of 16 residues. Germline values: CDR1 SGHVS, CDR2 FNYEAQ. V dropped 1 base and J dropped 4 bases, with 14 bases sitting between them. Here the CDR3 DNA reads TGTGCCAGCAGCTTAGAGCCGGACCTGAGTAATCAGCCCCAGCATTTT. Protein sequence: CASSLEPDLSNQPQHF.

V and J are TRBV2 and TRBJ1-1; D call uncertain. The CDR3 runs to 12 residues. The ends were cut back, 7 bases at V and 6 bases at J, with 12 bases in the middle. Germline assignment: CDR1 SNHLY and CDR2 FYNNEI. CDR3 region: CASKDDFPEAFF. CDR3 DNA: TGTGCCAGCAAGGATGATTTCCCTGAAGCTTTCTTT.

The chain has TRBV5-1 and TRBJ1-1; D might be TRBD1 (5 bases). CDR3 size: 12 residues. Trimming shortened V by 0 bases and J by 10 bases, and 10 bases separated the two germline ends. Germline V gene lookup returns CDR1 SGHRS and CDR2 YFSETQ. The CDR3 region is CASSLDGAVAFF. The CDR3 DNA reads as TGCGCCAGCAGCTTGGATGGGGCAGTAGCTTTCTTT. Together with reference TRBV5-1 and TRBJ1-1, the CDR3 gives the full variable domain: KAGVTQTPRYLIKTRGQQVTLSCSPISGHRSVSWYQQTPGQGLQFLFEYFSETQRNKGNFPGRFSGRQFSNSRSEMNVSTLELGDSALYLCASSLDGAVAFFGQGTRLTVV.

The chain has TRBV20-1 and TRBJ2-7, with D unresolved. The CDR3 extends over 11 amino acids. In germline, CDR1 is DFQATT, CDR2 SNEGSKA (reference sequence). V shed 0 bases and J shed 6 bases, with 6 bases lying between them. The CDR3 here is CSARELSEQYF. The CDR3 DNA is TGCAGTGCTAGAGAACTATCCGAGCAGTACTTC.

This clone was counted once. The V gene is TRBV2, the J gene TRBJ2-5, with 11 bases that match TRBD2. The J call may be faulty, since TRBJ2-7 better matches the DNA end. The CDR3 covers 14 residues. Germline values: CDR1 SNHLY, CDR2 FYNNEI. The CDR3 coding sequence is TGTGCCAGCAGTGCAATTAGCGGGAGGGGCGAGCAGTACTTC. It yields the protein CASSAISGRGEQYF.

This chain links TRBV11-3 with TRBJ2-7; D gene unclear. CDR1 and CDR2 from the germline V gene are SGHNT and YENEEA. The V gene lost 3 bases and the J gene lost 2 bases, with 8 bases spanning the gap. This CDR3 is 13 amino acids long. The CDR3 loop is CASSFSTTYEQYF. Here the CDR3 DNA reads TGTGCCAGCAGCTTCTCAACTACCTACGAGCAGTACTTC.